The 22 T cell receptor beta chains reported below all come from one sample, sequenced in a study of CD8+ T cells in alopecia areata. In each case, RNA was isolated and then reverse transcribed into cDNA as the sequencing template. Some clones are missing from TCRdb's copy, which holds only in-frame ones; the method was immunoSEQ multiplex PCR. The sample lists over 200,000 clones; around 62% were seen once. Sequencing used CD4+ T cells sorted from blood, obtained at week 0. These receptors were taken from a human donor with alopecia areata.

This clone was found a few times. This sequence joins TRBV9 and TRBJ2-2; D unresolved. The ends were cut back, 0 bases at V and 0 bases at J, with 6 bases in the middle. CDR3 length equals 15 residues. Per germline, CDR1 SGDLS and CDR2 YYNGEE. CDR3 bases: TGTGCCAGCAGCGTAGGGAAGCCGAACACCGGGGAGCTGTTTTTT. It yields the protein CASSVGKPNTGELFF.

V and J are TRBV5-6 and TRBJ2-7; D remains unclear. Germline lookup yields CDR1 SGHDT and CDR2 YYEEEE. This CDR3 region has 12 residues. V gave up 1 base and J gave up 4 bases, with 6 bases separating them. This chain's CDR3 is CASSLSTYEQYF. CDR3 nucleotides: TGTGCCAGCAGCTTGAGTACATACGAGCAGTACTTC.

This clone came up a few times. The chain couples TRBV30 to TRBJ1-5; D not certain. V was clipped by 1 base and J by 2 bases, with 12 bases between them. The V gene's germline CDR1 is GTSNPN and CDR2 SVGIG (reference sequence). CDR3 length: 15 amino acids. In DNA, the CDR3 is TGTGCCTGGAGTGAAGGGCGGGCGCGCAATCAGCCCCAGCATTTT. Protein product: CAWSEGRARNQPQHF.

The sample holds a few counts of this clone. The genes are TRBV7-8 and TRBJ2-6; D is uncertain. Trimming took 8 bases from V and 9 from J, leaving 5 bases between them. The CDR3 covers 10 residues. Germline V gene sequence: CDR1 SGHVS, CDR2 FQNEAQ. In DNA, the CDR3 is TGTGCCAGCTGGGACAACGTCCTGACTTTC. Protein sequence: CASWDNVLTF.

The rearrangement uses TRBV9 and TRBJ2-3; 10 nucleotides align to TRBD2. Germline values: CDR1 SGDLS, CDR2 YYNGEE. The CDR3 loop spans 16 amino acids. J was trimmed by 5 bases and V by 0 bases; bases with no gene match: 6. This CDR3 is CASSVGAGGPGDTQYF. The CDR3 DNA follows: TGTGCCAGCAGCGTAGGAGCGGGGGGGCCTGGAGATACGCAGTATTTT.

V and J are TRBV29-1 and TRBJ1-2, with TRBD1 matching over 8 bases. Germline-derived CDR1 and CDR2 are SQVTM and ANQGSEA. Trimming removed 8 bases from V and 2 bases from J; junction bases left unmatched: 7. CDR3 size: 13 residues. The CDR3: CSTRTGTNYGYTF. As DNA, the CDR3 is TGCAGCACCCGGACAGGGACAAACTATGGCTACACCTTC.

This clone was picked up a small number of times. The same CDR3 can be traced to other DNA sequences in this sample. The genes are TRBV20-1 and TRBJ1-1, with D perhaps matching TRBD1 (5 bases). The CDR3 length is 11 residues. Germline V CDR1 and CDR2: DFQATT, SNEGSKA (reference sequence). Trimming cost V 3 bases and J 5 bases, with 7 bases left between them. In nucleotides, the CDR3 is TGCAGTGCTAGGTGGGGGACTGAAGCTTTCTTT. Translated, it gives CSARWGTEAFF.

This clone was seen many times. A junction end diverges from the germline sequence, so it may reflect a read error. The chain joins TRBV6-6 to TRBJ2-7; 9 nucleotides line up with TRBD1. Germline V lookup: CDR1 MNHNY, CDR2 SVGAGI (reference sequence). CDR3 length equals 12 residues. The CDR3 here is CASSHNPGQGHF. CDR3 DNA: TGTGCCAGCAGCCACAACCCGGGACAGGGACACTTC.

J is TRBJ2-3 and V is TRBV2; 11 nucleotides align to TRBD1. CDR1 SNHLY and CDR2 FYNNEI come from the germline V gene. V lost 6 bases, J lost 3 bases, and 2 bases stayed unmatched. The CDR3 is 14 residues long. The CDR3 DNA reads as TGTGCCAGCAGCCGGGACAGGGGGACAGATACGCAGTATTTT. Protein product: CASSRDRGTDTQYF.

This clone has more than one count but fewer than ten. The chain links TRBV27 to TRBJ2-7; D is possibly TRBD2 (6 bases). Trimming shortened V by 9 bases and J by 0 bases, and 15 bases separated the two germline ends. The length of the CDR3 is 14 residues. From germline, CDR1 is MNHEY and CDR2 SMNVEV (reference sequence). CDR3 nucleotide sequence: TGTGCCAGTAGGAGCGGGTCCTACTCCTACGAGCAGTACTTC. This codes for CASRSGSYSYEQYF.

The genes are TRBV2 and TRBJ1-4; no firm D call. Germline V gives CDR1 SNHLY, CDR2 FYNNEI. Trimming left V 4 bases short and J 4 bases short, with 19 bases between. The CDR3 spans 17 residues. CDR3 loop: CASSGSRVSWNNEKLFF. CDR3 coding DNA: TGTGCCAGCAGTGGCTCCCGGGTGTCGTGGAATAATGAAAAACTGTTTTTT.

The table lists this clone with a few counts. The chain carries TRBV6-5 and TRBJ2-7; 8 nucleotides line up with TRBD1. V lost 2 bases and J lost 4; bases outside the gene matches: 1. Germline loops: CDR1 MNHEY, CDR2 SVGAGI. The CDR3 consists of 13 residues. Written as DNA, the CDR3 is TGTGCCAGCAGTTACCGACAGGGGTACGAGCAGTACTTC. Translated: CASSYRQGYEQYF.

About this clone: Other DNA sequences in this sample translate to the same CDR3. This rearrangement joins TRBV6-5 to TRBJ1-1; TRBD1 matches at 7 bases. Germline CDR1 reads MNHEY; CDR2 reads SVGAGI. There are 11 residues in the CDR3. The J segment lost 6 bases and the V segment lost 9 bases, leaving 4 bases of the junction unmatched. The CDR3 loop is CASRQGPEAFF. The CDR3, as DNA: TGTGCCAGTAGACAGGGTCCTGAAGCTTTCTTT.

This chain connects TRBV5-1 to TRBJ1-1; no definite D call. Germline values: CDR1 SGHRS, CDR2 YFSETQ. Trimming took 2 bases from V and 1 from J, leaving 6 bases between them. This CDR3 has 13 residues. In DNA form, the CDR3 reads TGCGCCAGCAGCTTCCCGGGGAACACTGAAGCTTTCTTT. Amino acid sequence: CASSFPGNTEAFF. Looking up the rest from reference TRBV5-1 and TRBJ1-1 gives the full variable domain: KAGVTQTPRYLIKTRGQQVTLSCSPISGHRSVSWYQQTPGQGLQFLFEYFSETQRNKGNFPGRFSGRQFSNSRSEMNVSTLELGDSALYLCASSFPGNTEAFFGQGTRLTVV.

This clone was seen a handful of times. This chain joins TRBV30 and TRBJ2-3; the D call may be TRBD1 or TRBD2 (5 bases each). In germline, CDR1 is GTSNPN, CDR2 SVGIG (reference sequence). This CDR3 has 15 residues. Between the trimmed V and J ends, which lost 1 base and 3 bases, there was a span of 14 bases. CDR3 protein: CAWSAGLVGTDTQYF. CDR3 nucleotides: TGTGCCTGGAGTGCGGGGCTAGTTGGGACAGATACGCAGTATTTT.

The chain couples TRBV9 to TRBJ2-3; D is uncertain. CDR1 and CDR2 (germline): SGDLS, YYNGEE. The V end lost 2 bases, the J end lost 5 bases, and 9 bases lay between the germline ends. This CDR3 region has 13 residues. The CDR3 coding sequence is TGTGCCAGCAGCGTGTCAAGAGGAGATACGCAGTATTTT. This sequence encodes CASSVSRGDTQYF.

The V call is TRBV30, the J call TRBJ2-6; 9 bases line up with TRBD1. J gave up 0 bases and V 2 bases, and 5 bases lay outside the gene matches. Per the germline V gene, CDR1 is GTSNPN and CDR2 is SVGIG (reference sequence). The CDR3 runs 17 residues. The CDR3 spells CAWSRGQGSSGANVLTF. CDR3 sequence (DNA): TGTGCCTGGAGTAGGGGACAGGGTAGCTCTGGGGCCAACGTCCTGACTTTC.

About this clone itself: The sample contains more than one DNA sequence encoding this CDR3. The J gene is TRBJ2-5, the V gene TRBV4-1, with 8 bases fitting TRBD2. This CDR3 has 15 amino acids. Germline V lookup: CDR1 MGHRA, CDR2 YSYEKL. The V segment lost 0 bases and the J segment 5 bases; nucleotides outside the gene matches: 5. Here the CDR3 reads CASSQDGGAGETQYF. The CDR3 DNA reads as TGCGCCAGCAGCCAAGACGGGGGGGCAGGGGAGACCCAGTACTTC.

The rearrangement uses TRBV7-9 and TRBJ1-4, with 8 bases lining up with TRBD1. The junction had 3 bases not matched to a gene; V was cut back by 5 bases and J by 4 bases. The CDR3 has 14 residues. In germline, CDR1 is SEHNR, CDR2 FQNEAQ (reference sequence). The CDR3 DNA reads as TGTGCCAGCAGCCCCGACAGGGGTAATGAAAAACTGTTTTTT. It yields the protein CASSPDRGNEKLFF.

This chain uses TRBV4-3 with TRBJ1-1; TRBD1 might be the D (6 bases). This CDR3 region has 12 residues. V lost 4 bases to trimming and J lost 8 bases, with 11 bases between them. Germline-derived CDR1 and CDR2 are LGHNA and YSLEER. CDR3 sequence: CASSRPGQEAFF. The CDR3 DNA is TGCGCCAGCAGCCGACCGGGACAAGAAGCTTTCTTT.

The chain joins TRBV7-9 to TRBJ1-6; 7 bases fit TRBD1. Germline trimming cut 4 bases from V and 10 bases from J; bases unmatched to any gene: 13. The CDR3 extends over 16 amino acids. Germline CDR1 reads SEHNR; CDR2 reads FQNEAQ (reference sequence). The CDR3 here is CASSSSDRERVSPLHF. The CDR3 DNA reads TGTGCCAGCAGCTCCTCCGACAGGGAAAGAGTCTCACCCCTCCACTTT.

A few counts support this clone. J is TRBJ2-1 and V is TRBV11-2, with D hard to call. V was shortened by 5 bases and J by 9 bases, with 11 bases between the two germline ends. Germline CDR1 and CDR2: SGHAT and FQNNGV. The CDR3 covers 12 residues. In DNA, the CDR3 is TGTGCCAGCAGCCACAACATCGGTGAGCAGTTCTTC. Encoded protein: CASSHNIGEQFF. Full variable domain (missing parts from reference TRBV11-2 and TRBJ2-1): EAGVAQSPRYKIIEKRQSVAFWCNPISGHATLYWYQQILGQGPKLLIQFQNNGVVDDSQLPKDRFSAERLKGVDSTLKIQPAKLEDSAVYLCASSHNIGEQFFGPGTRLTVL.